Listed here are 12 T cell receptor beta chains from one sample, sequenced in a study of shared clonotypes between healthy human individuals. Data came from immunoSEQ multiplex PCR; TCRdb stores just in-frame clones and leaves some out. Found here are some 2,100,000 clones, approximately 96% of them singletons; the top ten hold 0.13%. Sequencing was done on a sample of naive CD4+ T cells sorted from blood. Subset defined: CD45RA+ positively selected. These receptors originate from a young man in good health.

This chain connects TRBV9 to TRBJ2-3, with TRBD2 matching 13 bases. J gave up 5 bases and V 3 bases, and 9 bases lay outside the gene matches. This CDR3 is 17 amino acids long. The germline V gene encodes CDR1 SGDLS and CDR2 YYNGEE. CDR3 in amino acids: CASSGGPGLAGRDTQYF. The DNA of the CDR3 is TGTGCCAGCAGCGGGGGACCGGGACTAGCGGGAAGAGATACGCAGTATTTT.

The chain carries TRBV6-5 and TRBJ2-1; D remains unclear. CDR3 length: 13 amino acids. Germline V gene lookup returns CDR1 MNHEY and CDR2 SVGAGI. The V end was cut by 6 bases, the J end by 3 bases, with 9 bases between. For the CDR3, the DNA is TGTGCCAGCAGCCGCAATTACTACAATGAGCAGTTCTTC. It is translated as CASSRNYYNEQFF.

The rearrangement links TRBV2 to TRBJ2-2; D is unclear. The V end lost 4 bases, the J end lost 7 bases, and 10 bases lay between the germline ends. CDR1 and CDR2 from the germline V gene are SNHLY and FYNNEI. The CDR3 totals 13 residues. The CDR3 is CASSGKKIGELFF. The CDR3 DNA reads TGTGCCAGCAGTGGAAAAAAGATCGGGGAGCTGTTTTTT.

V usage is TRBV4-3 and J usage is TRBJ1-1, with D hard to call. The germline CDR1 and CDR2 sequences are LGHNA and YSLEER. The CDR3 is 11 amino acids. The V gene lost 8 bases and the J gene lost 1 base, with 5 bases spanning the gap. The DNA for the CDR3 is TGCGCCAGCGAAGAGAACACTGAAGCTTTCTTT. Translation: CASEENTEAFF.

The chain carries TRBV7-2 and TRBJ2-3, with D tentatively TRBD1 (6 bases). V was clipped by 5 bases and J by 7 bases, with 13 bases between them. Germline values: CDR1 SGHTA, CDR2 FQGNSA. The CDR3 loop spans 13 amino acids. CDR3 sequence reads: CASSQKGQNTQYF. The CDR3 DNA reads TGTGCCAGCAGCCAAAAGGGACAAAATACGCAGTATTTT.

CDR3 loop: CASSETGSVGELFF. For the CDR3, the DNA is TGTGCCAGCAGTGAAACGGGATCGGTCGGGGAGCTGTTTTTT. The J gene is TRBJ2-2, the V gene TRBV6-1, with D tentatively TRBD2 (5 bases). The V end lost 2 bases, the J end lost 7 bases, and 11 bases lay between the germline ends. This CDR3 has 14 amino acids. Germline loops: CDR1 MNHNS, CDR2 SASEGT.

The rearrangement links TRBV18 to TRBJ1-5, with D hard to call. The length of the CDR3 is 13 residues. The V gene's germline CDR1 is KGHSH and CDR2 LQKENI. Trimming took 3 bases from V and 5 from J, leaving 8 bases between them. CDR3 protein: CASSPGNYQPQHF. CDR3 bases: TGTGCCAGCTCACCCGGGAATTATCAGCCCCAGCATTTT.

For this clone: Other DNA sequences in the sample encode the same CDR3. This chain joins TRBV29-1 and TRBJ2-5; D assignment may be TRBD1 or TRBD2 (5 bases each). The CDR3 is made up of 11 amino acids. Germline CDR1 SQVTM, CDR2 ANQGSEA. The V end lost 4 bases, the J end lost 4 bases, and 7 bases lay between the germline ends. CDR3 sequence reads: CSVVGGETQYF. The CDR3 DNA reads as TGCAGCGTTGTTGGGGGAGAGACCCAGTACTTC.

The chain recombines TRBV7-9 with TRBJ1-2, with D unclear. The CDR3 loop spans 12 amino acids. Trimming removed 3 bases at V and 8 bases at J, with 10 bases between. Germline lookup yields CDR1 SEHNR and CDR2 FQNEAQ (reference sequence). The CDR3 reads CASSFGIGGYTF. The CDR3 DNA reads TGTGCCAGCAGCTTTGGGATCGGCGGCTACACCTTC.

The genes are TRBV6-5 and TRBJ1-4, with TRBD1 as a possible D gene (5 bases). The CDR3 sequence is 13 residues long. The germline V gene encodes CDR1 MNHEY and CDR2 SVGAGI. V shed 7 bases and J shed 2 bases, with 8 bases lying between them. CDR3 sequence (DNA): TGTGCCAGCACCTCAGGGACTAATGAAAAACTGTTTTTT. It specifies CASTSGTNEKLFF.

The chain carries TRBV14 and TRBJ1-6, with 9 bases identical to TRBD1. CDR3 length equals 16 residues. Germline V CDR1 and CDR2: SGHDN, FVKESK. The trim removed 4 bases at V and 11 bases at J, leaving 12 bases unmatched. The CDR3: CASSLGTGIWYAPLHF. The DNA for the CDR3 is TGTGCCAGCAGCCTCGGGACAGGGATTTGGTACGCACCCCTCCACTTT.

Notes on this clone: The sample has other DNA sequences that encode this CDR3 too. This sequence joins TRBV5-1 and TRBJ2-5; 8 bases match TRBD1. V dropped 0 bases and J dropped 4; count of bases not matched to a gene: 5. The CDR3 spans 15 residues. Germline CDR1 SGHRS, CDR2 YFSETQ. CDR3 protein: CASSLGGQGGETQYF. CDR3 DNA sequence: TGCGCCAGCAGCTTGGGCGGACAGGGAGGAGAGACCCAGTACTTC.